These T cell receptor beta chains were read from a single sample in a study of blood T cell repertoires in COVID-19. Clones were read by immunoSEQ multiplex PCR, and TCRdb kept only the in-frame ones, dropping some. The sample yields 150,000 or so clones, around 85% seen once. Sequencing was carried out using peripheral blood. Receptor source: a human donor in a cohort sampled during active COVID-19. Both conserved end residues are part of each CDR3. D genes are given only for firm matches. Clone size is not always given. Where it is, it says once, few, many or a class for expanded clones.

V	D	size	J	DNA	CDR3
TRBV13	TRBD1	.	TRBJ2-7	TGTGCCAGCAGCTTACCAACAGGGGGCTTTCCCGAGCAGTACTTC	CASSLPTGGFPEQYF
TRBV7-2	.	.	TRBJ2-7	TGTGCCAGCAGCTTGAGCTACTACGAGCAGTACTTC	CASSLSYYEQYF
TRBV5-4	.	.	TRBJ2-7	TGTGCCAGCAGCTTGGCGGGGACTCGTTTCTACGAGCAGTACTTC	CASSLAGTRFYEQYF
TRBV5-6	.	.	TRBJ2-7	TGTGCCAGCAGCTTGTCGTTGAGGGCGTGGTCCTACGAGCAGTACTTC	CASSLSLRAWSYEQYF
TRBV5-8	.	.	TRBJ2-3	TGTGCCAGCAGCTTACTAGGTTCACAGTATTTT	CASSLLGSQYF
TRBV28	.	once	TRBJ1-4	TGTGCCAGCAGTTCCCAGGGGTTAGGGGCGGACGAAAAACTGTTTTTT	CASSSQGLGADEKLFF
TRBV20-1	TRBD2	.	TRBJ2-1	TGCAGTGCTAGTCAACTAGCGGGGGGGCGGTACAATGAGCAGTTCTTC	CSASQLAGGRYNEQFF
TRBV3-1/TRBV3-2	TRBD1	.	TRBJ2-7	TGTGCCAGCAGCCAAGGACAGGGCGAGCAGTACTTC	CASSQGQGEQYF
TRBV4-3	.	.	TRBJ2-7	TGCGCCAGCAGCCAGGAACCAATCGGGACATCGTTCTCCTACGAGCAGTACTTC	CASSQEPIGTSFSYEQYF
TRBV15	TRBD2	.	TRBJ2-1	TGTGCCACCAGCAGAGCCAAGACTAGCGGGAGAGTGCACAATGAGCAGTTCTTC	CATSRAKTSGRVHNEQFF
TRBV4-2	TRBD2	.	TRBJ2-1	TGTGCCAGCAGCCAAGATAACAACGCCCTAGCGGGACCTAATGAGCAGTTCTTC	CASSQDNNALAGPNEQFF
TRBV5-6	TRBD1	.	TRBJ2-7	TGTGCCAGCAGCTTGGCTGGGACAGGGATAAACGAGCAGTACTTC	CASSLAGTGINEQYF
TRBV23-1	TRBD2	.	TRBJ2-7	TGCGCCAGCAGTCACCCATCTAGCGGGAGGGGCTACGAGCAGTACTTC	CASSHPSSGRGYEQYF
TRBV23-1	.	.	TRBJ2-7	TGCGCCAGCGGAGCCGGGAGCCCCTACTCCTACGAGCAGTACTTC	CASGAGSPYSYEQYF
TRBV6-5	.	.	TRBJ1-1	TGTGCCAGCAGATCCTTAGGGGACTCAAACACTGAAGCTTTCTTT	CASRSLGDSNTEAFF
TRBV27	TRBD1	.	TRBJ1-5	TGTGCCAGCAGTCCTCACTTAGGGACAGGGCCCCTCAATCAGCCCCAGCATTTT	CASSPHLGTGPLNQPQHF
TRBV19	.	few	TRBJ1-2	TGTGCCAGTAGTACCCGGCGGGGAACAGAAGGCTACACCTTC	CASSTRRGTEGYTF
TRBV24-1	.	.	TRBJ1-3	TGTGCCACACGAGATTTAACCTACTCTGGAAACACCATATATTTT	CATRDLTYSGNTIYF
TRBV24-1	TRBD2	.	TRBJ2-5	TGTGCCACCAGTAGCGGGCTAGCGGGAGAGACCCAGTACTTC	CATSSGLAGETQYF
TRBV3-1/TRBV3-2	TRBD2	.	TRBJ2-1	TGTGCCAGCAGCGAGAGGGGTCTAGCGGATTTATACAATGAGCAGTTCTTC	CASSERGLADLYNEQFF
TRBV7-8	.	.	TRBJ1-1	TGTGCCAGCAGCCAGACACGGGGAACTGAAGCTTTCTTT	CASSQTRGTEAFF
TRBV9	TRBD1	.	TRBJ2-1	TGTGCCAGCAGCGAGGGGACAGGGGGTACAGCGGGGGGCCCCTTTTCCTACAATGAGCAGTTCTTC	CASSEGTGGTAGGPFSYNEQFF
TRBV4-2	TRBD2	.	TRBJ2-1	TGTGCCAGCAGCCAAGATTGGATACTAGCGGGAGAGAATGATGAGCAGTTCTTC	CASSQDWILAGENDEQFF
TRBV4-2	TRBD1	.	TRBJ2-7	TGTGCCAGCAGCCAAGAGAGGGACAGCTACTACGAGCAGTACTTC	CASSQERDSYYEQYF
TRBV19	.	once	TRBJ2-5	TGTGCCAGTAGTAGGCCTGGACCCCGGGGGGAGACCCAGTACTTC	CASSRPGPRGETQYF